This T cell receptor beta chain emerged from a study of cytomegalovirus exposure and HLA in healthy donors. Regarding the study as a whole: A later analysis found common viral pathogens apparently linked to several of the most significant clusters.

Of note for this clone: The antigen is not known.

The PCR employed 60 Vbeta primers together with 13 Jbeta primers. In the source study's methods: In a later analysis, of some 80 million unique beta chains, roughly 10 million appeared in at least two donors. Here immunoSEQ multiplex PCR was the method, and the copy in TCRdb shows in-frame clones only, minus some. The V and J calls and clone size come from that table; D and trimming were worked out from the DNA. This table holds approximately 110,000 clones, 73% found once. The sequenced material came from PBMCs. This TCR came from a man in his sixties in good health and CMV-seropositive.

CDR3: CASSGTGLPYEQYF. CDR3 in DNA: TGCGCCAGCAGCGGGACAGGGCTCCCCTACGAGCAGTACTTC. The chain is built from TRBV5-1 and TRBJ2-7; 9 bases line up with TRBD1. The CDR3 runs to 14 residues. With 4 bases clipped from V and 2 bases from J, the junction kept 4 bases outside the gene matches. Germline V lookup: CDR1 SGHRS, CDR2 YFSETQ.